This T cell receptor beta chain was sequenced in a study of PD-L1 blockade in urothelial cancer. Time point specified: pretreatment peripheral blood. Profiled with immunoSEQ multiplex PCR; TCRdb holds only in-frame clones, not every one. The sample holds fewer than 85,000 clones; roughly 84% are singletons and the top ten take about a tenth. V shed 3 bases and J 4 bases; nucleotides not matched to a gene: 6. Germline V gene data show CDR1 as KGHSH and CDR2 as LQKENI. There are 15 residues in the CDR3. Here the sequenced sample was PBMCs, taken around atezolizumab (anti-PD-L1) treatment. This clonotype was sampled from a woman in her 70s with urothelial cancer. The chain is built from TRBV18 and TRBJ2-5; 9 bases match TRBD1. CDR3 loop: CASSPRGQGLETQYF. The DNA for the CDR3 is TGTGCCAGCTCACCGCGCGGACAGGGGCTAGAGACCCAGTACTTC.